The present TCR beta chain was sequenced within a study of T cell responses to AZD1222 COVID-19 vaccine. The wider study: Pooling of second doses given at about 4 or about 12 weeks was done.

The germline gives CDR1 DFQATT, CDR2 SNEGSKA (reference sequence). The CDR3 covers 10 residues. The V gene lost 5 bases and the J gene lost 0 bases, with 1 base spanning the gap. About this clone: Its target is unknown.

Findings and limits, study-wide: All repertoire sampling was performed exclusively after the peak T cell response.

The table came from immunoSEQ multiplex PCR; TCRdb's copy has only in-frame clones and leaves some out. The sample holds 150,000 to 200,000 clones, approximately 90% seen once. The chain links TRBV20-1 to TRBJ1-1; D is uncertain. The TCR originated in an adult in good health. Source: peripheral blood, taken on day 0 of AZD1222 vaccination. In nucleotides, the CDR3 is TGCAGTGCTTTGAACACTGAAGCTTTCTTT. It encodes CSALNTEAFF.